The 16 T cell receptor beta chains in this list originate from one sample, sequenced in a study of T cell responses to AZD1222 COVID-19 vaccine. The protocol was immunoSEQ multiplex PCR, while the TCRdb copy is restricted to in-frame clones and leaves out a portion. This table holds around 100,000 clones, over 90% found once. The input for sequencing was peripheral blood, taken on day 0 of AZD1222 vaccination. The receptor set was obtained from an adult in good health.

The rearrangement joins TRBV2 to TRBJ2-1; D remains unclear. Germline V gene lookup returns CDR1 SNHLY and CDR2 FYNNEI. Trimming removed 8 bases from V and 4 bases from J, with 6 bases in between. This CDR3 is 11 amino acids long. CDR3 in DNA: TGTGCCAGCGCAATATACAATGAGCAGTTCTTC. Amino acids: CASAIYNEQFF.

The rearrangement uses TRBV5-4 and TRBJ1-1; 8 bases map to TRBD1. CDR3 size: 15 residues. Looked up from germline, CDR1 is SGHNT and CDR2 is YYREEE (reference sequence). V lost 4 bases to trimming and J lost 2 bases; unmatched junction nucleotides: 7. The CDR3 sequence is CASSRPGQANTEAFF. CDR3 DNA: TGTGCCAGCAGCCGGCCGGGACAGGCTAACACTGAAGCTTTCTTT. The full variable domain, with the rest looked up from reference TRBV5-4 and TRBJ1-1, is ETGVTQSPTHLIKTRGQQVTLRCSSQSGHNTVSWYQQALGQGPQFIFQYYREEENGRGNFPPRFSGLQFPNYSSELNVNALELDDSALYLCASSRPGQANTEAFFGQGTRLTVV.

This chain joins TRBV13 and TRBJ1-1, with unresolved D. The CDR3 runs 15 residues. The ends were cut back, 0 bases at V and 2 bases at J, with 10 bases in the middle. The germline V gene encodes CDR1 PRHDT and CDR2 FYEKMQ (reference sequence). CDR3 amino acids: CASSLGPRRNTEAFF. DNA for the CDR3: TGTGCCAGCAGCTTAGGGCCCAGGCGAAACACTGAAGCTTTCTTT.

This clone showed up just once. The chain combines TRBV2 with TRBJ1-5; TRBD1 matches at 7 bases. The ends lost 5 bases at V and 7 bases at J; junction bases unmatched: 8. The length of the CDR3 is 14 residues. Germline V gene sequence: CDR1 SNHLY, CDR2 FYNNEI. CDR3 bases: TGTGCCAGCAGTTTACAGGGGCGGAGGCAGCCCCAGCATTTT. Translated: CASSLQGRRQPQHF. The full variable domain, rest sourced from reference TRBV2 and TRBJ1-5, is EPEVTQTPSHQVTQMGQEVILRCVPISNHLYFYWYRQILGQKVEFLVSFYNNEISEKSEIFDDQFSVERPDGSNFTLKIRSTKLEDSAMYFCASSLQGRRQPQHFGDGTRLSIL.

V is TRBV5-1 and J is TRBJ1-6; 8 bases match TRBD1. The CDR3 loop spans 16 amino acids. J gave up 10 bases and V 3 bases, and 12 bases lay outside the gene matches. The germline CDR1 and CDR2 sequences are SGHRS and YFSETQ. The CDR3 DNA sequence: TGCGCCAGCAGCTACACCGGACAGGGAGTACGATCACCCCTCCACTTT. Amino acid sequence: CASSYTGQGVRSPLHF.

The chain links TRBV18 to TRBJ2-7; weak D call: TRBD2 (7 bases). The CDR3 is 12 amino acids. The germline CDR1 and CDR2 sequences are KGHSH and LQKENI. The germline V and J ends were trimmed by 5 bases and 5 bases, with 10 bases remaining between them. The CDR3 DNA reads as TGTGCCAGCTCATTAGGGGGGGACGAGCAGTACTTC. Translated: CASSLGGDEQYF.

Here the CDR3 reads CASSWTGDSYNEQFF. For the CDR3, the DNA is TGTGCCAGCAGTTGGACAGGGGACTCCTACAATGAGCAGTTCTTC. The chain recombines TRBV6-5 with TRBJ2-1; 9 bases line up with TRBD1. This CDR3 comprises 15 residues. J was trimmed by 0 bases and V by 4 bases; bases with no gene match: 1. Per the germline V gene, CDR1 is MNHEY and CDR2 is SVGAGI.

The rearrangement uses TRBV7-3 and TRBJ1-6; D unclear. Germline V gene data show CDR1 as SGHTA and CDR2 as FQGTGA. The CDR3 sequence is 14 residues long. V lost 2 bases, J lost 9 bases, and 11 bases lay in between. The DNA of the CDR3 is TGTGCCAGCAGCTTAGGGCAGCTTAGTTCACCCCTCCACTTT. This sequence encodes CASSLGQLSSPLHF.

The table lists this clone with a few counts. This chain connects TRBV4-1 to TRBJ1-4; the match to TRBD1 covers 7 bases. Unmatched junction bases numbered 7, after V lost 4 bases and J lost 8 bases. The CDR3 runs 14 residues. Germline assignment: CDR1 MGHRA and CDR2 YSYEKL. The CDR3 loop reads CASSPRDSREKLFF. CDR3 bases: TGCGCCAGCAGCCCCCGGGACAGCCGGGAAAAACTGTTTTTT.

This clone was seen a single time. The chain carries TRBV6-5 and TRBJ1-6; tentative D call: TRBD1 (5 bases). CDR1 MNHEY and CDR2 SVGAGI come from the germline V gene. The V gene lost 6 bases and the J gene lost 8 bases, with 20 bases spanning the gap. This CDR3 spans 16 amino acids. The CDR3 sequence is CASSYKRGIGDSPLHF. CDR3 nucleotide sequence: TGTGCCAGCAGCTACAAAAGGGGAATAGGAGATTCACCCCTCCACTTT.

This CDR3 is CAWSVGLAGYNEQFF. The CDR3 bases are TGTGCCTGGAGTGTAGGGCTAGCGGGTTACAATGAGCAGTTCTTC. V usage is TRBV30 and J usage is TRBJ2-1; TRBD2 matches at 8 bases. The germline V gene has CDR1 GTSNPN and CDR2 SVGIG (reference sequence). Germline trimming cut 0 bases from V and 4 bases from J; bases unmatched to any gene: 5. CDR3 size: 15 residues.

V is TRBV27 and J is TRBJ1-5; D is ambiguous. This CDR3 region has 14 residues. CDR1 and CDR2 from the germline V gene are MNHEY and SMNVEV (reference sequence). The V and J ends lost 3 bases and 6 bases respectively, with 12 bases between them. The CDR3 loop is CASSFWSVGQPQHF. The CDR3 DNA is TGTGCCAGCAGTTTCTGGTCAGTTGGTCAGCCCCAGCATTTT.

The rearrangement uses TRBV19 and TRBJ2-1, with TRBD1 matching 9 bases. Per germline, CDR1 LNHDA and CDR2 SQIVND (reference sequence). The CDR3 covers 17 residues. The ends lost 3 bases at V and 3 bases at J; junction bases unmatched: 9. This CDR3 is CASSMFPGQGSYNEQFF. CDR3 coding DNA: TGTGCCAGTAGTATGTTTCCCGGACAGGGGAGCTACAATGAGCAGTTCTTC. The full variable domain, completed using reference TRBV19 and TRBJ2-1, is DGGITQSPKYLFRKEGQNVTLSCEQNLNHDAMYWYRQDPGQGLRLIYYSQIVNDFQKGDIAEGYSVSREKKESFPLTVTSAQKNPTAFYLCASSMFPGQGSYNEQFFGPGTRLTVL.

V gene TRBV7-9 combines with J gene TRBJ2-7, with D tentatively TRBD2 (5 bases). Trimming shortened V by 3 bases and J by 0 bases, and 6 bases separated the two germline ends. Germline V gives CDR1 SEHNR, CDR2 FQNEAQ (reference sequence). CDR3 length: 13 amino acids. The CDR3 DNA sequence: TGTGCCAGCAGCTTTCGGGACTCCTACGAGCAGTACTTC. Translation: CASSFRDSYEQYF.

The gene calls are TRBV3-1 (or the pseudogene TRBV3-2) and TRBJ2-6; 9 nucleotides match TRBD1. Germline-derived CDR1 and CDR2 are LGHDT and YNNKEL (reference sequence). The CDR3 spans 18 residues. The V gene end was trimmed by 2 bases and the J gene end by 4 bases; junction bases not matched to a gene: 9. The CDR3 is CASSQRTGASGGANVLTF. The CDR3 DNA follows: TGTGCCAGCAGCCAAAGGACAGGGGCTTCGGGAGGGGCCAACGTCCTGACTTTC.

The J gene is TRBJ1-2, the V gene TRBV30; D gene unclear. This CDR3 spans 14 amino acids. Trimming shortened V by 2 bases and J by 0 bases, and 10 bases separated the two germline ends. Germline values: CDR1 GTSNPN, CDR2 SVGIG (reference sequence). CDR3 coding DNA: TGTGCCTGGAGTCCGACGGTAACTAACTATGGCTACACCTTC. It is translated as CAWSPTVTNYGYTF.